This is a list of T cell receptor beta chains from one sample in a study of blood T cell repertoires in COVID-19. Generated by immunoSEQ multiplex PCR, the TCRdb table keeps only in-frame clones and is missing some. The top ten hold less than 5.5% of the sample, which has 300,000 to 350,000 clones, over 70% seen once. The sequencing sample was made of PBMCs or T cells enriched from blood (not recorded which). These receptor sequences come from a man aged 25-40 years who had recovered from COVID-19. The CDR3 runs from the conserved cysteine through the conserved F or W. A D gene is named only where the DNA matches it firmly. Clone size is shown for a subset of rows, as once, few, many or a class of expanded clone.

TRBJ1-4	TRBV5-1	.	TRBD1	TGCGCCAGCAGCCTCGACAGGGTCGATGAAAAACTGTTTTTT	CASSLDRVDEKLFF
TRBJ1-1	TRBV11-2	.	TRBD1	TGTGCCAGCAGCTCTCAGAGGGGGCGGGCTGAAGCTTTCTTT	CASSSQRGRAEAFF
TRBJ1-6	TRBV5-1	.	.	TGCGCCAGCAGCGTGGACAGTATCAATAATTCACCCCTCCACTTT	CASSVDSINNSPLHF
TRBJ2-7	TRBV6-5	.	TRBD1	TGTGCCAGCAGTCAAACAGGGGGCACGACCTACGAGCAGTACTTC	CASSQTGGTTYEQYF
TRBJ1-2	TRBV6-1	.	.	TGTGCCAGCAGCCCCGGGACATTAAATGGCTACACCTTC	CASSPGTLNGYTF
TRBJ1-2	TRBV21-1	.	.	TGTGCCAGCAGCGCCGGGACAGGGGTCTATGGCTACACCTTC	CASSAGTGVYGYTF
TRBJ1-2	TRBV14	.	.	TGTGCCAGCAGCCAAGTCAGGGACTATGGCTACACCTTC	CASSQVRDYGYTF
TRBJ1-6	TRBV5-1	.	.	TGCGCCAGCAGACAGGGTGGCTCCTATAATTCACCCCTCCACTTT	CASRQGGSYNSPLHF
TRBJ2-1	TRBV6-4	.	TRBD1	TGTGCCAGCAGTGACGGACGGACAGGGGAAGTAGATGAGCAGTTCTTC	CASSDGRTGEVDEQFF
TRBJ1-4	TRBV5-1	.	TRBD1	TGCGCCAGCAGCCCTGGGACAGGGAAGACTAATGAAAAACTGTTTTTT	CASSPGTGKTNEKLFF
TRBJ1-2	TRBV5-4	.	.	TGTGCCAGCGGCACCGCTGAAGGACGGAGCGGGGGCTACACCTTC	CASGTAEGRSGGYTF
TRBJ1-3	TRBV4-1	.	.	TGCGCCAGCAGCCAACGGCAGACTCACACCATATATTTT	CASSQRQTHTIYF
TRBJ1-2	TRBV7-9	.	TRBD1	TGTGCCAGCAGCCCCACGACAGGGGTTTTTGGCTACACCTTC	CASSPTTGVFGYTF
TRBJ2-3	TRBV27	.	.	TGTGCCAGCAGCCCCGACGGTCGGGGTGCAGATACGCAGTATTTT	CASSPDGRGADTQYF
TRBJ2-7	TRBV5-1	.	.	TGCGCCAGCAGCTTATCCACACATGTCGAGCAGTACTTC	CASSLSTHVEQYF
TRBJ1-5	TRBV4-1	.	.	TGCGCCAGCAGCCAAGATGGAGGACCCGCCCCCCTGTCCCAGCATTTT	CASSQDGGPAPLSQHF
TRBJ1-2	TRBV11-2	.	.	TGTGCCAGCAGCTTAGATTCGCCGGGGGGGAACTATGGCTACACCTTC	CASSLDSPGGNYGYTF
TRBJ1-2	TRBV11-2	.	.	TGTGCCAGCAGCTTAGAGGGAGCGCAGGTCACTCCAATTAACTATGGCTACACCTTC	CASSLEGAQVTPINYGYTF
TRBJ1-2	TRBV14	.	.	TGTGCCAGCAGCGAAGGGACGGGGTATGGCTACACCTTC	CASSEGTGYGYTF
TRBJ2-7	TRBV27	.	.	TGTGCCAGCAGTGTTTCGGGACAAGGCTACGAGCAGTACTTC	CASSVSGQGYEQYF
TRBJ2-3	TRBV2	.	TRBD2	TGTGCCAGCAGCGCGGGGACTAGCGGGGGCCTCCTGGAGTATTTT	CASSAGTSGGLLEYF
TRBJ2-5	TRBV28	.	.	TGTGCCAGCAGAAAACTAGACTCTCTCCAAGAGACCCAGTACTTC	CASRKLDSLQETQYF
TRBJ1-1	TRBV5-8	.	TRBD1	TGTGCCAGCAGCTTACCGGGACAGGGGGCAGTTGAAGCTTTCTTT	CASSLPGQGAVEAFF
TRBJ2-1	TRBV2	once	.	TGTGCCAGCAGTGGAACCCAGGGGGGACACAATGAGCAGTTCTTC	CASSGTQGGHNEQFF
TRBJ1-5	TRBV6-5	.	TRBD1	TGTGCCAGTAGACAGGGGGCCAATCAGCCCCAGCATTTT	CASRQGANQPQHF
TRBJ2-2	TRBV18	.	.	TGTGCCAGCTCATCGGACAGCACTAACACCGGGGAGCTGTTTTTT	CASSSDSTNTGELFF
TRBJ2-7	TRBV7-9	once	TRBD2	TGTGCCAGCAGCTTATCGGGGGGCGAGCAGTACTTC	CASSLSGGEQYF
TRBJ2-5	TRBV7-9	.	.	TGTGCCAGCTCCCCCGACAGTTTGGAGACCCAGTACTTC	CASSPDSLETQYF
TRBJ2-3	TRBV5-1	.	TRBD2	TGCGCCAGCAGCTTGGGTAGCGGGCCAGGCACAGATACGCAGTATTTT	CASSLGSGPGTDTQYF
TRBJ1-1	TRBV3-1/TRBV3-2	.	.	TGTGCCAGCAGCTTGATGAGAGGGGAGGACACTGAAGCTTTCTTT	CASSLMRGEDTEAFF
TRBJ2-3	TRBV6-4	many	TRBD1	TGTGCCAGCAGTGACTCCCAGGGGGCAGATACGCAGTATTTT	CASSDSQGADTQYF
TRBJ1-5	TRBV30	.	.	TGTGCCTGGAGTCCACCGGACAGCAGGAGCAATCAGCCCCAGCATTTT	CAWSPPDSRSNQPQHF
TRBJ1-2	TRBV27	.	TRBD1	TGTGCCAGCAGAGGGACAGGGAGACGCTATGGCTACACCTTC	CASRGTGRRYGYTF
TRBJ1-2	TRBV14	.	.	TGTGCCAGCAGCCAAGAGCCAGGCTATGGCTACACCTTC	CASSQEPGYGYTF
TRBJ2-3	TRBV30	.	.	TGTGCCTGGAGGATGAACAGGGTCTCCTGGACAGATACGCAGTATTTT	CAWRMNRVSWTDTQYF
TRBJ1-1	TRBV30	once	.	TGTGCCTGGAACAGGGTAGGGAACACTGAAGCTTTCTTT	CAWNRVGNTEAFF
TRBJ1-4	TRBV15	.	.	TGTGCCACCAGCAGAGATCCCGGGAATACTGGAGAAAAACTGTTTTTT	CATSRDPGNTGEKLFF
TRBJ1-5	TRBV18	.	.	TGTGCCAGCTCACTGACAGGTTCGTCTGGGCCCCAGCATTTT	CASSLTGSSGPQHF